The 8 T cell receptor beta chains reported below all come from one sample, sequenced in a study of T-cell reconstitution after alpha-beta-depleted transplantation in children. TCRbeta library construction was performed incorporating unique molecular identifiers. Each CDR3 protein is one row after TCRdb ran MiXCR on the PCR reads. The data contain about 350,000 distinct CDR3 sequences, 15% to 20% of them seen just once; the ten biggest clones take up roughly 41%. The material sequenced was PBMCs, mostly from graft donor cells, taken 360 days after TCRalphabeta/CD19-depleted stem cell transplant. These receptors were collected from a male patient between 2 and 10 years old who had a stem cell transplant for acute lymphoblastic leukemia, so the T cells may come from the graft donor.

This clonotype was counted at least ten times. V and J are TRBV5-1 and TRBJ2-7; no firm D call. Germline lookup yields CDR1 SGHRS and CDR2 YFSETQ. The CDR3 contains 14 residues. V gave up 0 bases and J gave up 2 bases, with 9 bases separating them. The CDR3 coding sequence is TGCGCCAGCAGCTTGGGGGCCCCTACCTACGAGCAGTACTTC. Amino acid sequence: CASSLGAPTYEQYF.

This clonotype was seen a handful of times. The V call is TRBV4-3, the J call TRBJ2-1; D is unresolved. V lost 3 bases and J lost 6, with 6 bases in between. CDR3 length: 12 residues. The germline gives CDR1 LGHNA, CDR2 YSLEER. CDR3 loop: CASSHIPNEQFF. The CDR3 coding sequence is TGCGCCAGCAGCCATATACCCAATGAGCAGTTCTTC.

V and J are TRBV5-1 and TRBJ2-5; 13 nucleotides align to TRBD2. V shed 3 bases, J shed 1 base, and the junction held 6 bases outside the gene matches. The CDR3 is 17 amino acids. Germline CDR1 and CDR2: SGHRS and YFSETQ. CDR3 region: CASSSVRTSGSQETQYF. Written as DNA, the CDR3 is TGCGCCAGCAGCTCGGTACGGACTAGCGGGAGCCAAGAGACCCAGTACTTC.

This clonotype was recorded at least ten times. The chain has TRBV4-2 and TRBJ1-1; 9 bases map to TRBD1. Germline CDR1 LGHNA, CDR2 YNFKEQ. The CDR3 extends over 16 amino acids. V lost 0 bases, J lost 4 bases, and 6 bases stayed unmatched. The DNA for the CDR3 is TGTGCCAGCAGCCAAGATCCCGGGACAGGGTTCACTGAAGCTTTCTTT. Encoded protein: CASSQDPGTGFTEAFF.

Remarks on this clonotype: A much larger clone lies a single base off, so this may be a read error. The rearrangement links TRBV7-6 to TRBJ1-2; TRBD1 aligns across 10 bases. V shed 2 bases and J 2 bases; nucleotides not matched to a gene: 5. Germline V CDR1 and CDR2: SGHVS, FNYEAQ. The CDR3 covers 16 residues. CDR3 protein: CASSLSLGQGNYGYTF. The CDR3 DNA reads as TGTGCCAGCAGCTTATCCCTGGGACAGGGGAACTATGGCTACACCTTC.

The gene calls are TRBV29-1 and TRBJ1-1; D remains unclear. Germline V gene sequence: CDR1 SQVTM, CDR2 ANQGSEA. V was pared by 4 bases and J by 5 bases, with 8 bases between. CDR3 length: 11 amino acids. The CDR3 spells CSVGGRTEAFF. The CDR3 bases are TGCAGCGTTGGTGGGCGGACTGAAGCTTTCTTT.

CDR3 in DNA: TGTGCCATTCATAGTGGGACGGGCCGCACAGATACGCAGTATTTT. Encoded protein: CAIHSGTGRTDTQYF. The J gene is TRBJ2-3, the V gene TRBV28, with D perhaps being TRBD1 or TRBD2 (5 bases each). The germline V and J ends were trimmed by 10 bases and 1 base, with 18 bases remaining between them. Looked up from germline, CDR1 is MDHEN and CDR2 is SYDVKM. The CDR3 is 15 residues long. The complete variable domain, with remaining parts taken from reference TRBV28 and TRBJ2-3, reads DVKVTQSSRYLVKRTGEKVFLECVQDMDHENMFWYRQDPGLGLRLIYFSYDVKMKEKGDIPEGYSVSREKKERFSLILESASTNQTSMYLCAIHSGTGRTDTQYFGPGTRLTVL.

This clonotype came up a few times. The CDR3: CASGGQGVEKLFF. The CDR3 DNA follows: TGTGCCAGCGGCGGTCAGGGTGTCGAAAAACTGTTTTTT. The chain recombines TRBV3-1 with TRBJ1-4; maybe TRBD1 (5 bases). There are 13 residues in the CDR3. The V gene's germline CDR1 is LGHDT and CDR2 YNNKEL (reference sequence). The V and J ends lost 8 bases and 8 bases respectively, with 15 bases between them.